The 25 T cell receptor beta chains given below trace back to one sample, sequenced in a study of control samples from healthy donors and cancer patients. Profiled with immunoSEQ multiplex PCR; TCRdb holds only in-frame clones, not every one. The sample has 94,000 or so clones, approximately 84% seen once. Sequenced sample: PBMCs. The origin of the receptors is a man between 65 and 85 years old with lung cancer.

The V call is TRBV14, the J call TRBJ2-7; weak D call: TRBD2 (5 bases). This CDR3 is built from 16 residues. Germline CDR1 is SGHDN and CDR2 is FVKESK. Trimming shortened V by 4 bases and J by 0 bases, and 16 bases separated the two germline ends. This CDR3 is CASSPGVGARSYEQYF. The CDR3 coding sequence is TGTGCCAGCAGCCCCGGAGTGGGAGCCCGCTCCTACGAGCAGTACTTC.

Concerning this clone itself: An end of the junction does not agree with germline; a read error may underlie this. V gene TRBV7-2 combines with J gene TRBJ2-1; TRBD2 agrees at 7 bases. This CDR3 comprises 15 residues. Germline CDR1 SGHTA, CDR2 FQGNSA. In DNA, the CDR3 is TGTGCCAGCAGCTTAGAAACTAGCGCCTATAATGAGCAGTTCTTC. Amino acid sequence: CASSLETSAYNEQFF.

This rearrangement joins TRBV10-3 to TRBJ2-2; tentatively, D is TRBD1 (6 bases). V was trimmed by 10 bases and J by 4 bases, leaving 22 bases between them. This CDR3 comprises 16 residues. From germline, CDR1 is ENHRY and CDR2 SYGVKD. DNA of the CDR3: TGTGCCACCTTTTCGCCTGGGGGCGCGTCCACCGGGGAGCTGTTTTTT. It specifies CATFSPGGASTGELFF.

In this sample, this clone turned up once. CDR3 in DNA: TGTGCCAGCAGCCCCCGGATCTTTCAAGAGACCCAGTACTTC. This translates into CASSPRIFQETQYF. The chain couples TRBV7-8 to TRBJ2-5, with unresolved D. V was pared by 5 bases and J by 2 bases, with 12 bases between. CDR3 length: 14 amino acids. The V gene's germline CDR1 is SGHVS and CDR2 FQNEAQ.

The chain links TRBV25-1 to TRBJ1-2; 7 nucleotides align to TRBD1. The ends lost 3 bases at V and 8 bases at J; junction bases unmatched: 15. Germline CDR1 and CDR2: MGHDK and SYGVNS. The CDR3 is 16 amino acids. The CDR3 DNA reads TGTGCCAGCAGTGACCACGCCACAGGGGTGTTTGAAGGCTACACCTTC. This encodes CASSDHATGVFEGYTF.

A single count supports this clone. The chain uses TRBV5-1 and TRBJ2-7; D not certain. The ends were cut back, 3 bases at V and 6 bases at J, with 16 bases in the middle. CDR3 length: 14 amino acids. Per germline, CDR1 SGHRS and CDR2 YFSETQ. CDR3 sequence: CASSSERFRGEQYF. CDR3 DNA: TGCGCCAGCAGCTCAGAACGCTTTCGCGGCGAGCAGTACTTC. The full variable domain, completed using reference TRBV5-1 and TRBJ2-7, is KAGVTQTPRYLIKTRGQQVTLSCSPISGHRSVSWYQQTPGQGLQFLFEYFSETQRNKGNFPGRFSGRQFSNSRSEMNVSTLELGDSALYLCASSSERFRGEQYFGPGTRLTVT.

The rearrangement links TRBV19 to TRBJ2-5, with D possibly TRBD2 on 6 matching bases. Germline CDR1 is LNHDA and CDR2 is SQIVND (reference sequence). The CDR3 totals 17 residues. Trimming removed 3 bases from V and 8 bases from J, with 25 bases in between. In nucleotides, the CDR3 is TGTGCCAGTAGTATCGGTGACCCGGGACTTCGAAGTGTCACCCAGTACTTC. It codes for CASSIGDPGLRSVTQYF.

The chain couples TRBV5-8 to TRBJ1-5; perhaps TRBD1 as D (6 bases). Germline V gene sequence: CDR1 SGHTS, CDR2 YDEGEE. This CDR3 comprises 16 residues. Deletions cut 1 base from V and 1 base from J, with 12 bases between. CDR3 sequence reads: CASSLWGLPSNQPQHF. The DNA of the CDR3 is TGTGCCAGCAGCTTGTGGGGGCTCCCCAGCAATCAGCCCCAGCATTTT.

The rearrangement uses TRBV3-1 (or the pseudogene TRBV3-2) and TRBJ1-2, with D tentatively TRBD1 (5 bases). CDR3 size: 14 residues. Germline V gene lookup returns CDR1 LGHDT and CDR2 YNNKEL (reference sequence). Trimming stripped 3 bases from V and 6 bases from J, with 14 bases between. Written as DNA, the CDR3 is TGTGCCAGCAGCCAGGACGGGACGGTCAATGGCTACACCTTC. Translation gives CASSQDGTVNGYTF.

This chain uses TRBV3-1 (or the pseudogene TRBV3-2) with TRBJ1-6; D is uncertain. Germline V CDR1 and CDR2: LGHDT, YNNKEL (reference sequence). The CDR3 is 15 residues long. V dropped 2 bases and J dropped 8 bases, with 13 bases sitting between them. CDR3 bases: TGTGCCAGCAGCCAATCGGACCGAAGCTATTCACCCCTCCACTTT. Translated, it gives CASSQSDRSYSPLHF.

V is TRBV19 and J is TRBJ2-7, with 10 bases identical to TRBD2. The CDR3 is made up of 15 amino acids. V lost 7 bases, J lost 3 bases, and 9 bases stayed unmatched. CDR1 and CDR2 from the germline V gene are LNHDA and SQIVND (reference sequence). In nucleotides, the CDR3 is TGTGCCAGTAAGGAGCGGGGGGGCTACCGCTACGAGCAGTACTTC. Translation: CASKERGGYRYEQYF.

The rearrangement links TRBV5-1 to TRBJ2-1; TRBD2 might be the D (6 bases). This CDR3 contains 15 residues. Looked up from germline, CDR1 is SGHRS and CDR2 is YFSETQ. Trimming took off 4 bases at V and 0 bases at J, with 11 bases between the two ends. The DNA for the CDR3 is TGCGCCAGCAGCGCAACTAGCAACTCCTACAATGAGCAGTTCTTC. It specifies CASSATSNSYNEQFF.

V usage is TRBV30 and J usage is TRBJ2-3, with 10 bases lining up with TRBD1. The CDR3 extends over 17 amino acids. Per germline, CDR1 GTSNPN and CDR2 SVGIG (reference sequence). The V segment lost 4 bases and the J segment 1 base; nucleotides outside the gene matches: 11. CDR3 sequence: CAWTTNDRGLRTDTQYF. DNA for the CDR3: TGTGCCTGGACAACGAACGACAGGGGGCTTCGCACAGATACGCAGTATTTT.

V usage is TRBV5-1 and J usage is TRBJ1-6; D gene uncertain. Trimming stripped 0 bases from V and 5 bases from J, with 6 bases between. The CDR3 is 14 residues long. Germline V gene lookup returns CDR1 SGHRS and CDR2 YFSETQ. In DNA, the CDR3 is TGCGCCAGCAGCTTGGAACGGGATAATTCACCCCTCCACTTT. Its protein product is CASSLERDNSPLHF.

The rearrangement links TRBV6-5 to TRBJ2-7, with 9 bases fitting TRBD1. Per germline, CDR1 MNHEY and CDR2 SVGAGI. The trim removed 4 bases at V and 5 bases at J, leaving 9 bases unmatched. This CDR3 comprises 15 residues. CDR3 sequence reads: CASSSSGTGSHEQYF. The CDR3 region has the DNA TGTGCCAGCAGTTCCTCAGGGACAGGGTCCCACGAGCAGTACTTC.

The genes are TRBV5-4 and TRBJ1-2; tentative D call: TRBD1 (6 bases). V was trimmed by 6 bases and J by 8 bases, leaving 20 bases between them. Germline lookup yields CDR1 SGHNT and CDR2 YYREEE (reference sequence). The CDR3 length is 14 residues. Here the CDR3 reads CASNPGGRSQGYTF. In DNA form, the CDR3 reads TGTGCCAGCAACCCGGGGGGGCGCAGTCAGGGCTACACCTTC.

CDR3 bases: TGTGCCAGCAGTCTCGCAGGGGGGATTTGGGAAGCTTTCTTT. As protein: CASSLAGGIWEAFF. The chain is built from TRBV6-5 and TRBJ1-1; TRBD1 matches at 7 bases. V lost 5 bases to trimming and J lost 8 bases; unmatched junction nucleotides: 11. CDR3 length: 14 amino acids. The germline V gene encodes CDR1 MNHEY and CDR2 SVGAGI.

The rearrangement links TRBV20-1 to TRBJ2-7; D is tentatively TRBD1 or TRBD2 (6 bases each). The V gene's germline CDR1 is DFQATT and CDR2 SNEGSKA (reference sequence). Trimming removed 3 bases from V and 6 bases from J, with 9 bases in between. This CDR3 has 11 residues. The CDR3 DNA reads TGCAGTGCTAGTGGAGGGGGCGAGCAGTACTTC. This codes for CSASGGGEQYF.

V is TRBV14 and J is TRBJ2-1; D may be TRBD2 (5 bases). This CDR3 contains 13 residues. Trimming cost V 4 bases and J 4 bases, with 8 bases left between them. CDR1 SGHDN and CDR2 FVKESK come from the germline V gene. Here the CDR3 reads CASSLLVYNEQFF. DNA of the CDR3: TGTGCCAGCAGCCTACTAGTTTACAATGAGCAGTTCTTC.

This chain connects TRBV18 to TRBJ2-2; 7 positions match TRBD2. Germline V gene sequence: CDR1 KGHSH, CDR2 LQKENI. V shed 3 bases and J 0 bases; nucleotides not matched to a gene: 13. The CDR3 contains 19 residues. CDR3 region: CASSPQEASGSPNTGELFF. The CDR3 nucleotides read TGTGCCAGCTCACCTCAGGAGGCTAGCGGTAGCCCGAACACCGGGGAGCTGTTTTTT.

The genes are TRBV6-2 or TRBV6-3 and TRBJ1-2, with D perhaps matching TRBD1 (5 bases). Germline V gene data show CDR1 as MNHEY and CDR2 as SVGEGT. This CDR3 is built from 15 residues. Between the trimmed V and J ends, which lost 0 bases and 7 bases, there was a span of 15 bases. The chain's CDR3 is CASSYSPGMGSGYTF. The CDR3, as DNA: TGTGCCAGCAGTTACTCCCCAGGGATGGGGAGTGGCTACACCTTC.

CDR3 nucleotide sequence: TGTGCCAGCAGTTTAAGTAGGAGCTACGAGCAGTACTTC. Translating gives CASSLSRSYEQYF. The gene calls are TRBV27 and TRBJ2-7, with D unresolved. The CDR3 length is 13 residues. The V end was cut by 2 bases, the J end by 3 bases, with 8 bases between. In germline, CDR1 is MNHEY, CDR2 SMNVEV (reference sequence).

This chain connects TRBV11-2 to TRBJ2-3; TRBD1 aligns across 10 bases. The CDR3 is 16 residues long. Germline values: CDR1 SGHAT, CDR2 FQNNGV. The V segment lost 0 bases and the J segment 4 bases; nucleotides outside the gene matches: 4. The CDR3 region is CASSLEPTGGADTQYF. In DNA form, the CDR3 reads TGTGCCAGCAGCTTAGAGCCGACAGGGGGCGCAGATACGCAGTATTTT.

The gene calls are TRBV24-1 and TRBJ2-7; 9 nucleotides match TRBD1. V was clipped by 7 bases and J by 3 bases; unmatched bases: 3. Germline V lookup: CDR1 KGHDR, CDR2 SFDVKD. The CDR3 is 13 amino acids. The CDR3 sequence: CATSRQGGYEQYF. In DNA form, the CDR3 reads TGTGCCACCAGCCGACAGGGGGGCTACGAGCAGTACTTC.

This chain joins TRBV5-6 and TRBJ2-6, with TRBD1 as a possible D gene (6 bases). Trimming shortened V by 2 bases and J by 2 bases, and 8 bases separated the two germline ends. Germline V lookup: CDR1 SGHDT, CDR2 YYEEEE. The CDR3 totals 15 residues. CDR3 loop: CASSFRGAGANVLTF. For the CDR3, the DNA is TGTGCCAGCAGCTTCAGGGGCGCTGGGGCCAACGTCCTGACTTTC.